This T cell receptor beta chain was identified during a study of patients and donors after allogeneic stem cell transplantation (dated by TCRdb to 2020 to 2021). Library prep was done by RT-PCR. Sequencing was performed on a NextSeq 550. In TCRdb, the public reads were trimmed at Q25 with fastp and aligned with MiXCR, with productive beta chains retained. Entries that share a CDR3 protein sequence are merged under the most common genes and DNA. Counted in this sample were 900,000 to 1,000,000 distinct CDR3 sequences; roughly 18% of them appeared once. Together, the top ten hold 5% to 6.5% of the sample. Worth noting for this clonotype: The antigen it recognizes is unknown. It has no much larger one-base neighbor in the sample; base qualities were not kept.

This clonotype originated in a human donor who was either an allogeneic HSCT recipient or a stem cell or donor lymphocyte infusion donor (not recorded which). It is not recorded whose cells these are; they may come from a transplant donor. Material: blood, either unsorted or a sorted T cell fraction (not recorded which).

The nucleotide sequence is TGCAGTGCTAGAAAACCCGTGGTCCTAAGCACCGGGGAGCTGTTTTTT. Translated, it gives CSARKPVVLSTGELFF. The V and J segments used are TRBV20-1 and TRBJ2-2; the D gene lacks a confident call. From the cysteine through the phenylalanine, the CDR3 covers 16 amino acids. Just the 48-base CDR3 DNA is kept, in frame starting at base 1. The CDR1 and CDR2 encoded by the germline V gene (reference sequence) are DFQATT and SNEGSKA. Trimming removed 2 bases from V and 4 bases from J, leaving 17 bases between the germline ends.